One and the same sample provided the 4 T cell receptor beta chains below, sequenced in a study of cytomegalovirus exposure and HLA in healthy donors. Both 60 Vbeta primers and 13 Jbeta primers went into the PCR. Assay: immunoSEQ multiplex PCR; the TCRdb copy retains only in-frame clones and omits some. The sample has some 98,000 clones, approximately 71% seen once. The specimen sequenced was PBMCs. All receptors derive from a female donor in good health and CMV-seronegative.

This clone was picked up one time. CDR3 sequence (DNA): TGTGCCAGCAGCTTAGACACAAGCAATCAGCCCCAGCATTTT. Translation: CASSLDTSNQPQHF. The chain employs TRBV7-6 and TRBJ1-5; D unresolved. Deletions cut 1 base from V and 1 base from J, with 5 bases between. This CDR3 has 14 amino acids. Germline assignment: CDR1 SGHVS and CDR2 FNYEAQ.

The table lists this clone with a few counts. The sample carries other DNA sequences with the same CDR3. This sequence joins TRBV7-3 and TRBJ2-2, with no clear D. Trimming cost V 3 bases and J 1 base, with 3 bases left between them. CDR3 length equals 13 residues. CDR1 and CDR2 from the germline V gene are SGHTA and FQGTGA. The CDR3 sequence is CASSFLNTGELFF. The CDR3, as DNA: TGTGCCAGCAGCTTCCTGAACACCGGGGAGCTGTTTTTT.

In this sample, this clone turned up once. V usage is TRBV7-3 and J usage is TRBJ2-7; TRBD1 matches 7 bases. From germline, CDR1 is SGHTA and CDR2 FQGTGA. This CDR3 has 14 amino acids. V lost 3 bases and J lost 7; bases outside the gene matches: 9. The CDR3 loop reads CASSLDRTHNEQYF. The CDR3 coding sequence is TGTGCCAGCAGCTTGGACAGGACCCATAATGAGCAGTACTTC.

This clone was counted only a few times. This sequence joins TRBV5-1 and TRBJ2-3; 9 nucleotides agree with TRBD2. Germline CDR1 SGHRS, CDR2 YFSETQ. Trimming took 4 bases from V and 5 from J; bases not matched to a gene: 5. The CDR3 sequence is 14 residues long. The CDR3 DNA is TGCGCCAGCAGCCAAGGACTAGCGAGAGATACGCAGTATTTT. This sequence encodes CASSQGLARDTQYF. Combining the CDR3 with reference TRBV5-1 and TRBJ2-3 gives the whole variable domain KAGVTQTPRYLIKTRGQQVTLSCSPISGHRSVSWYQQTPGQGLQFLFEYFSETQRNKGNFPGRFSGRQFSNSRSEMNVSTLELGDSALYLCASSQGLARDTQYFGPGTRLTVL.